This T cell receptor beta chain was sequenced for a study of T-cell reconstitution after alpha-beta-depleted transplantation in children. Study-wide results and limits: Diversity and T-cell counts at one year after transplant derived mostly from new T cells. From surviving recipient T cells and thymic progenitors came the high day-60 TCRbeta diversity observed in some patients. About two months after transplant, alpha-beta T cells reportedly came from several hundred expanded graft clones.

In its sample, this clonotype was seen many times. The antigen is not known. Unique molecular identifiers tagged the TCRbeta library. TCRdb reprocessed the PCR reads via MiXCR and lists one record per CDR3 protein. Of roughly 490,000 distinct CDR3 sequences in the sample, approximately 10% are singletons; the top ten hold approximately 14%. This CDR3 contains 15 residues. Losses at the gene ends were 3 bases for V and 2 bases for J; bases not matched to a gene: 3. CDR1 and CDR2 (germline): SGHDN, FVKESK. The receptor was isolated from a female patient younger than 10 who had a stem cell transplant for aplastic anemia, so the T cells may come from the graft donor. The sample was PBMCs, mostly from graft donor cells, taken 180 days after TCRalphabeta/CD19-depleted stem cell transplant. This chain connects TRBV14 to TRBJ2-1, with 8 bases aligning to TRBD1. CDR3 amino acids: CASSQVTGAYNEQFF. The CDR3 DNA follows: TGTGCCAGCAGCCAGGTGACAGGGGCCTACAATGAGCAGTTCTTC.